The entry below describes one T cell receptor beta chain. The antigen remains unidentified. The data derive from a study of human T cells and chemical hapten exposure. Regarding the study as a whole: Expanded TCR sets contained significantly more large CDR3 similarity clusters than controls.

Individual cDNA molecules (in the library) carried attached unique molecular identifiers. TCRdb reprocessed the RACE reads via MiXCR and lists one record per CDR3 protein. The sample yields around 340,000 distinct CDR3 sequences, about 7% seen once. Time point meaning: patch test 1, 2 weeks after DPC sensitization. Treatment given: therapeutic diphenylcyclopropenone sensitization with weekly scalp DPC. Each patch test followed a blood draw. Alopecia patients between 18 and 70 years old and suitable for DPC were used as donors. This CDR3 spans 15 amino acids. V was trimmed by 3 bases and J by 3 bases, leaving 15 bases between them. CDR1 is LGHNA, CDR2 YNFKEQ, per germline.

The chain has TRBV4-2 and TRBJ2-7, with a possible D match to TRBD1 (7 bases). The source is a woman aged 18-29 years with alopecia areata. Some clones in this sample may be carry-over from other donors' samples. The sequencing used whole blood, collected in connection with sensitization to the hapten diphenylcyclopropenone (DPC). CDR3 sequence: CASSHQGGGHYEQYF. The CDR3 coding sequence is TGTGCCAGCAGCCACCAGGGGGGAGGCCACTACGAGCAGTACTTC.